This T cell receptor beta chain is from a study of beta chain features in type 1 diabetes. Study background: No patient-donor differences in age, gender, total cells or subset yield.

The CDR3 is made up of 15 amino acids. From germline, CDR1 is SGDLS and CDR2 YYNGEE. V shed 0 bases and J 0 bases; nucleotides not matched to a gene: 1. Study findings and constraints: The cDNA sequencing approach could over-represent high-TCR-expressing cells. Insertions at VDJ junctions were less frequent in type 1 diabetes patients. These patients also deleted more nucleotides at the same junctions. The analysis here could not establish whether HLA type shapes TCRB rearrangement. In all four CD4+ subsets, TCRB CDR3 length was significantly, moderately reduced in type 1 diabetes.

This clone was recorded once. Its target is not known. Investigators reverse transcribed all isolated RNA, so they sequenced expressed TCRB transcripts. The method was immunoSEQ multiplex PCR; TCRdb's version includes in-frame clones alone and lacks a portion of them. The sample contains a few hundred thousand clones, over 8.5% of which appear only once. Sequenced input: central memory CD4+ T cells from blood. V and J are TRBV9 and TRBJ2-7; 9 bases are shared with TRBD1. This clonotype was obtained from a man aged 25 to 40 with type 1 diabetes. DNA of the CDR3: TGTGCCAGCAGCGTAGAGGGACAGGGCTCCTACGAGCAGTACTTC. This gives the protein CASSVEGQGSYEQYF.